A single T cell receptor (beta chain) is shown here with its context. Its antigen specificity is not known. No base-level quality is on record; no much larger clone is a single base apart. CDR1 GTSNPN and CDR2 SVGIG are derived from the germline V gene (reference sequence). The CDR3 starts with the cysteine, ends with the phenylalanine, and has 15 residues. Only CDR3 DNA is held: 45 bases, read in frame from base 1. Unmatched junction bases come to 1, with V trimmed by 0 bases and J by 3 bases. These data belong to a study of immune evolution from preneoplasia to lung adenocarcinoma (dated by TCRdb to 2020 to 2023). With respect to the entire study: HLA loss of heterozygosity was seen in 7%, 15% and 33% of AIS, MIA and ADC lesions, and in no AAH lesions. The study profiled immune contexture across lung adenocarcinoma precursors and invasive adenocarcinoma using immune gene expression, TCR sequencing and multiplex immunofluorescence. Resected precursor lesions (AAH, AIS, MIA) and invasive adenocarcinomas were each compared against paired morphologically normal lung tissue. The sample size depended on which specimens were available, not on a prior power calculation. The immune data were integrated with whole exome sequencing and methylation data from the same cohort of nodules. The overall cohort comprised 53 patients with pulmonary nodules who underwent surgical resection. A total of more than 40 patients contributed TCR sequencing data. According to the study, about 100 samples were used for TCR sequencing. POLYSOLVER was used to infer Class I HLA alleles from exome data, while LOHHLA was used to detect allele-specific HLA loss.

Using the immunoSEQ hsTCRbeta Kit, TCR beta CDR3 regions were sequenced from DNA. The original pipeline was this. The ImmunoSEQ Analyzer was used to analyse the TCR sequencing data. T cell clonality was defined as 1 minus Pielou's evenness, as computed on productive rearrangements. To measure T cell diversity, the inverse Simpson index was applied to productive templates. T cell density was TCR beta template counts normalized to usable DNA, estimated by amplifying and sequencing housekeeping genes. Two-sided Kruskal-Wallis tests were used to compare TCR metrics across histologic stages. Sourced from immuneACCESS, this table was stored by TCRdb with only in-frame sequences that have V and J called. A share of the clones is absent; for the studies checked, an unresolved V gene accounts for under half, and the remainder has no known explanation. That table furnishes V, J and clone size, whereas the DNA furnished D and trimming. The sample table holds about 7,500 clones, of which 79% were seen once. Of the sample, 2.7% falls within the top ten clones.

On the study overall, not on this receptor specifically: Top T cell clone frequencies were highest in normal lung and appeared to decrease progressively from AAH through AIS, MIA and invasive adenocarcinoma. Because all patients were from Japan and China, applicability to Western populations was uncertain. Normal lung showed the highest clonality, whereas later-stage lesions appeared to have higher T cell density and diversity but lower clonality. KRAS-mutant nodules showed the highest T cell clonality compared with EGFR-mutant or double wild-type lesions. The findings rested on association rather than direct causation, and larger cohorts with long-term follow-up and longitudinal biopsies were considered necessary.

Patients underwent resection in Japan or China between about 2013 and 2017. Two lung cancer pathologists independently confirmed the histologic diagnosis of each case on H&E slides. Macro-dissection after pathologic assessment enriched premalignant or tumor cells for nucleic acid extraction. DNA was isolated from FFPE tissue using the AllPrep DNA/RNA FFPE Kit. The rearrangement joined TRBV30 to TRBJ2-2; 10 central bases correspond to TRBD2. The material sequenced was FFPE invasive lung adenocarcinoma tissue. The cell subset or site label, as the study defines it: frankly invasive lung adenocarcinoma (ADC). The receptor comes from a person between 35 and 49 years old with lung adenocarcinoma. The CDR3 protein: CAWSVGTSDTGELFF. The bases are TGTGCCTGGAGTGTCGGGACTAGCGACACCGGGGAGCTGTTTTTT.